This T cell receptor beta chain was obtained from a study of OX40 agonist ivuxolimab in advanced cancers. At the level of the study: In this cohort, patients received ivuxolimab, an agonistic anti-OX40 (CD134) antibody. Patients in the trial were receiving intravenous ivuxolimab every 2 weeks, at doses of 0.01 to 10 mg/kg. The study, taken as a whole, reports: Relatively little clonal expansion, among the lowest observed, appeared in partial responders at 0.1-3.0 mg/kg.

Repertoires were generated with immunoSEQ multiplex PCR, while TCRdb's copy carries only in-frame clones and drops some. The sample holds tens of thousands of clones, around 83% seen once. Concerning this clone itself: The target antigen is unknown.

The CDR3 totals 13 residues. CDR1 is SGHRS and CDR2 is YFSETQ in the germline V gene. Trimming shortened V by 0 bases and J by 5 bases, and 8 bases separated the two germline ends. The sample was CD4+ or CD8+ T cells sorted from blood, taken in a trial of the OX40 agonist ivuxolimab. The receptor comes from an adult with an advanced solid tumor such as melanoma, head and neck, liver or kidney cancer. This chain connects TRBV5-1 to TRBJ1-1; D remains ambiguous. The chain's CDR3 is CASSLGRATEAFF. The CDR3 bases are TGCGCCAGCAGCTTGGGGAGGGCGACTGAAGCTTTCTTT. Drawing the rest from reference TRBV5-1 and TRBJ1-1, the complete variable domain is KAGVTQTPRYLIKTRGQQVTLSCSPISGHRSVSWYQQTPGQGLQFLFEYFSETQRNKGNFPGRFSGRQFSNSRSEMNVSTLELGDSALYLCASSLGRATEAFFGQGTRLTVV.